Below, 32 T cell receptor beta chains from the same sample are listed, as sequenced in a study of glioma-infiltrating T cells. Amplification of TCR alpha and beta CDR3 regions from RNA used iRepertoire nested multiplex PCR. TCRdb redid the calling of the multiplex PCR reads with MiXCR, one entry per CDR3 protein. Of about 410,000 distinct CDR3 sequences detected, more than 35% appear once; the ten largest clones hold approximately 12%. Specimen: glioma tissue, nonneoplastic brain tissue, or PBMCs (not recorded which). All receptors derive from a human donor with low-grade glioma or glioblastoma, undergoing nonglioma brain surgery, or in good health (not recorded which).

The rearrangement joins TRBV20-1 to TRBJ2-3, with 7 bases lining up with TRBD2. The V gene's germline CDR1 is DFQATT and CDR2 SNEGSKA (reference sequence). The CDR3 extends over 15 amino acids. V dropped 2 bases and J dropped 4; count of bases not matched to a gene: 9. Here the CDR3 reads CSARRLEGGSDTQYF. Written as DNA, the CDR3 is TGCAGTGCTAGACGTCTAGAGGGAGGGTCAGATACGCAGTATTTT.

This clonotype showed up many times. The CDR3 DNA sequence: TGCAGTGCTAGAGATCGGGTCCACGAGCAGTACTTC. Protein product: CSARDRVHEQYF. The chain combines TRBV20-1 with TRBJ2-7; D unresolved. This CDR3 contains 12 residues. Trimming took off 0 bases at V and 5 bases at J, with 8 bases between the two ends. Germline CDR1 DFQATT, CDR2 SNEGSKA (reference sequence).

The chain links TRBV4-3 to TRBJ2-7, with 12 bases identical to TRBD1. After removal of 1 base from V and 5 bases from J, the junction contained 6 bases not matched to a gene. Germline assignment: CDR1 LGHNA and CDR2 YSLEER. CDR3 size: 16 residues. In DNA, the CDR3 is TGCGCCAGCAGCCAAGTGTGGGGACAGGGGGCCCACGAGCAGTACTTC. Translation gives CASSQVWGQGAHEQYF.

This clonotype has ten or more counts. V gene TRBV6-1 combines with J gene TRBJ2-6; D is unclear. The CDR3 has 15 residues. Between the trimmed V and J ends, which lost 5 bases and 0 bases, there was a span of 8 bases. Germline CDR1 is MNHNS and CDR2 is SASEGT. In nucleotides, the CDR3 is TGTGCCAGCAGTTTTACAGTCTCTGGGGCCAACGTCCTGACTTTC. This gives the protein CASSFTVSGANVLTF.

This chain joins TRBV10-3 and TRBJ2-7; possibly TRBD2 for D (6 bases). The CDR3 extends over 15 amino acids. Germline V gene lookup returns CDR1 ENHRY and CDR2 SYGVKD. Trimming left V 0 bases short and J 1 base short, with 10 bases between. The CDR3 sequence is CAISESAGRSYEQYF. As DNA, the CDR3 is TGTGCCATCAGTGAGTCCGCAGGGAGGTCCTACGAGCAGTACTTC.

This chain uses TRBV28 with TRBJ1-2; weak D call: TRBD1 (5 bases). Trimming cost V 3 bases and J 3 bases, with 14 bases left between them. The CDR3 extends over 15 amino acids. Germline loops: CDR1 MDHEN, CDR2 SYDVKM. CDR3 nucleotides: TGTGCCAGCAGTTTCGGGTGGGGGGACTACTATGGCTACACCTTC. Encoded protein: CASSFGWGDYYGYTF.

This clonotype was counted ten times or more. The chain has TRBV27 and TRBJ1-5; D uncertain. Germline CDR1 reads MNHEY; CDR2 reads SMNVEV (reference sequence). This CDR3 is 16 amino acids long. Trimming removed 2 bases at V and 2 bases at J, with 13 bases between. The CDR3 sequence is CASSLDGVWGNQPQHF. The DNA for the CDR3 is TGTGCCAGCAGTTTAGATGGGGTTTGGGGCAATCAGCCCCAGCATTTT.

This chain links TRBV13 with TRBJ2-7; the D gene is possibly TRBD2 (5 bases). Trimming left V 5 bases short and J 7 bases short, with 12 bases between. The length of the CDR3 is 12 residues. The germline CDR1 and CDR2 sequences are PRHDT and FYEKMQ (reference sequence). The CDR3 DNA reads TGTGCCAGCAGCGGCCGGGGTGGGGAGCAGTACTTC. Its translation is CASSGRGGEQYF. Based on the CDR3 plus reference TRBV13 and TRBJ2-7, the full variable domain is AAGVIQSPRHLIKEKRETATLKCYPIPRHDTVYWYQQGPGQDPQFLISFYEKMQSDKGSIPDRFSAQQFSDYHSELNMSSLELGDSALYFCASSGRGGEQYFGPGTRLTVT.

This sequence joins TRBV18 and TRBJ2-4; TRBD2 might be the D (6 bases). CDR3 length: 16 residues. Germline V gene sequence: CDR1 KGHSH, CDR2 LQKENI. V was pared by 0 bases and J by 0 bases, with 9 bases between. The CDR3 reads CASSPPAGLAKNIQYF. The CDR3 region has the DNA TGTGCCAGCTCACCACCTGCGGGACTAGCCAAAAACATTCAGTACTTC.

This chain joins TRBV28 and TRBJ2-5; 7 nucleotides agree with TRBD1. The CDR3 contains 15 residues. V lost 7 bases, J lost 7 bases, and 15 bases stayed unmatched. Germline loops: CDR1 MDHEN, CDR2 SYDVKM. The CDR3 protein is CASIPPGQESRTQYF. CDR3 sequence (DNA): TGTGCCAGCATCCCACCAGGACAGGAGTCTAGGACCCAGTACTTC.

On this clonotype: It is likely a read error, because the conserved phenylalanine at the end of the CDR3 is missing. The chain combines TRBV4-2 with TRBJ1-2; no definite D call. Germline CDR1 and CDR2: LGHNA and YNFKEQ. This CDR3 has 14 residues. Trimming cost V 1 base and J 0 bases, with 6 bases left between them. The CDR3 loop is CASSQVQANYGYTL. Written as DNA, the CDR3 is TGTGCCAGCAGCCAAGTACAAGCTAACTATGGCTACACCCTC.

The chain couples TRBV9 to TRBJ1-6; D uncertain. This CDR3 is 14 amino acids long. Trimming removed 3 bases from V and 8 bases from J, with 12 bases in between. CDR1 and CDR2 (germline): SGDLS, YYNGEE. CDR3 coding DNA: TGTGCCAGCAGCGATAGGGTTTGGGATTCACCCCTCCACTTT. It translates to CASSDRVWDSPLHF.

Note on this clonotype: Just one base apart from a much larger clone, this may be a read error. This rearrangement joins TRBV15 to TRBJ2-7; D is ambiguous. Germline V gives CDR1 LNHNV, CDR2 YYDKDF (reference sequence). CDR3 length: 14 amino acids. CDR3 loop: CATCRVGSSYEQYF. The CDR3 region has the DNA TGTGCCACCTGCAGAGTGGGCAGCTCCTACGAGCAGTACTTC.

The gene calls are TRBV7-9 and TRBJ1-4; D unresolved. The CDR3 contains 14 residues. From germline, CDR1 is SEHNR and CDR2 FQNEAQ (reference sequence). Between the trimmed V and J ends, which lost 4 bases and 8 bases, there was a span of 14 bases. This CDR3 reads CASSSRTLREKLFF. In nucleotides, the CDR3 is TGTGCCAGCAGCTCCAGGACCCTTCGGGAAAAACTGTTTTTT.

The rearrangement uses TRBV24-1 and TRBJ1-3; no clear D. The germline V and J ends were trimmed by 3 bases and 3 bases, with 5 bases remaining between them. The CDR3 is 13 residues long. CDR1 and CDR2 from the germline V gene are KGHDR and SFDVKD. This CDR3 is CATSDARGNTIYF. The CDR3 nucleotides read TGTGCCACCAGTGATGCCCGTGGAAACACCATATATTTT.

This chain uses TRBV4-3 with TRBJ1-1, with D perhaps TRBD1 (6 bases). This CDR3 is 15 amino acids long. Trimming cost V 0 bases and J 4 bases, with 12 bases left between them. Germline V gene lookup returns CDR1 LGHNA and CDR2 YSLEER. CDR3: CASSQEHGGGTEAFF. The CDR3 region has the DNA TGCGCCAGCAGCCAAGAACACGGAGGGGGCACTGAAGCTTTCTTT.

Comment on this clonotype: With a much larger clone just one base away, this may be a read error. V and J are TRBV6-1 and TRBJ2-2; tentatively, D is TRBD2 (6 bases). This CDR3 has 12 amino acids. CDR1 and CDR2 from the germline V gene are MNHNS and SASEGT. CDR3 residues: CATYLGYGGLFF. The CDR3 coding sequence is TGTGCCACCTATCTCGGTTACGGGGGGCTGTTTTTT.

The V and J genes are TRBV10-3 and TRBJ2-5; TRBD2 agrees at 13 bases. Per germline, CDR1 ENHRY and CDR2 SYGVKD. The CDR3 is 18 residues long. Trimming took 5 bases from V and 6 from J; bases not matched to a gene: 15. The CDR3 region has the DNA TGTGCCATCAGTCACGGACTAGCGGGAGCGTTCAGTGAGCAGACCCAGTACTTC. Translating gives CAISHGLAGAFSEQTQYF.

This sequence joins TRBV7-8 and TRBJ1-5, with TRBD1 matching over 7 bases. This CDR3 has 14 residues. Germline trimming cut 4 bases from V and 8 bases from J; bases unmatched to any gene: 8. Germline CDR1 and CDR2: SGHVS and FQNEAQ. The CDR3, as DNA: TGTGCCAGCAGCTCCGACAGGGTGGATAAGCCCCAGCATTTT. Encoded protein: CASSSDRVDKPQHF.

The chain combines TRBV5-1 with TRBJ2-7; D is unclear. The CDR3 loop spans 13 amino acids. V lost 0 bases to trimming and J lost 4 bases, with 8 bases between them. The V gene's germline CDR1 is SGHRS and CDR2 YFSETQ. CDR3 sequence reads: CASSLGSPYEQYF. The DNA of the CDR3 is TGCGCCAGCAGCTTGGGGAGTCCTTACGAGCAGTACTTC.

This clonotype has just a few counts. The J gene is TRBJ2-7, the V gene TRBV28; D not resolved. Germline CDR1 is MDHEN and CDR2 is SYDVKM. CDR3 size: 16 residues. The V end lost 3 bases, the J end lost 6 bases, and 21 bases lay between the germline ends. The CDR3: CASSFDFPRRWPEQYF. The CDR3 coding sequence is TGTGCCAGCAGTTTTGATTTTCCCCGTCGCTGGCCCGAGCAGTACTTC.

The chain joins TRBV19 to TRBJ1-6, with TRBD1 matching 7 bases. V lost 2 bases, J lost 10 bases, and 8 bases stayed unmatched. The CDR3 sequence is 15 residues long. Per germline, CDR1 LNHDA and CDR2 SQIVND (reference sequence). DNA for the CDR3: TGTGCCAGTAGTATAACGACAGGGATTGGATCACCCCTCCACTTT. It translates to CASSITTGIGSPLHF.

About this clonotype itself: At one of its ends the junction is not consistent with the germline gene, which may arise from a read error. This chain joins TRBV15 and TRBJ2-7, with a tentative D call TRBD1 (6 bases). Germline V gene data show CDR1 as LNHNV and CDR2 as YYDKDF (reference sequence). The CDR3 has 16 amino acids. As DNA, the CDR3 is TGTGCCACCAGTCAAATGCCCTTGGGGGCCAACTACGAGAAGTACTTC. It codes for CATSQMPLGANYEKYF.

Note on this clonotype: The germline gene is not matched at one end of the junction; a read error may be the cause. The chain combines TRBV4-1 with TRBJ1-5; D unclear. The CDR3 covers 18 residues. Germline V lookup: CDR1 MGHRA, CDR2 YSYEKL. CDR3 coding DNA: TGCGCCAGCATCCAAGAAGATTGGATGACCCGCAGCAATCAGCCCCAGCATTTT. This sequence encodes CASIQEDWMTRSNQPQHF.

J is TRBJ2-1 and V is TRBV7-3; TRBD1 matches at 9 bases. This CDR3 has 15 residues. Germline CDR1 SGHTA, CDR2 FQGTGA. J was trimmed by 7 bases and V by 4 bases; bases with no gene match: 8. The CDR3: CASSYRDRELNEQFF. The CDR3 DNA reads TGTGCCAGCAGCTACCGGGACAGGGAATTGAATGAGCAGTTCTTC.

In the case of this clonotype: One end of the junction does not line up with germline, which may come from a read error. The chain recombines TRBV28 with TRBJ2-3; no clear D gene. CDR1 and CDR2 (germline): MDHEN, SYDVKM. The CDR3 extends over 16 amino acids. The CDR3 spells CASSTLPGKGTDTQYF. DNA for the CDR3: TGTGCAAGCAGTACCCTCCCCGGAAAGGGCACAGATACGCAGTATTTT.

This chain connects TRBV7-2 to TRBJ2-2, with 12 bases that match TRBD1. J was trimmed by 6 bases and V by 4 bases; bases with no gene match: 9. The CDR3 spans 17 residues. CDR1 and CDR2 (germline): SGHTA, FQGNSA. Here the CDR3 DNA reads TGTGCCAGCAGCTATTCATGGGGGACAGGGGGCTCCGGGGAGCTGTTTTTT. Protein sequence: CASSYSWGTGGSGELFF.

CDR3 nucleotide sequence: TGTGCCAGCAGTTACTCCGGGGGCCAAGAGACCCAGTACTTC. Translation: CASSYSGGQETQYF. This rearrangement joins TRBV6-5 to TRBJ2-5; maybe TRBD2 (6 bases). The V end was cut by 0 bases, the J end by 1 base, with 6 bases between. Germline assignment: CDR1 MNHEY and CDR2 SVGAGI. This CDR3 has 14 residues.

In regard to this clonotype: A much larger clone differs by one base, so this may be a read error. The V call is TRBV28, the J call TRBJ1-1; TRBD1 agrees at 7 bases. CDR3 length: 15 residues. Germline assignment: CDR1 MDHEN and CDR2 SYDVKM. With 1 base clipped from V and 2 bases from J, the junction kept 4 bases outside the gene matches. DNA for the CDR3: TGTGCCAGCAGTTTATTGGGACAGACCAACACTGAAGCTTTCTTT. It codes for CASSLLGQTNTEAFF. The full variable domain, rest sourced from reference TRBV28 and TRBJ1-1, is DVKVTQSSRYLVKRTGEKVFLECVQDMDHENMFWYRQDPGLGLRLIYFSYDVKMKEKGDIPEGYSVSREKKERFSLILESASTNQTSMYLCASSLLGQTNTEAFFGQGTRLTVV.

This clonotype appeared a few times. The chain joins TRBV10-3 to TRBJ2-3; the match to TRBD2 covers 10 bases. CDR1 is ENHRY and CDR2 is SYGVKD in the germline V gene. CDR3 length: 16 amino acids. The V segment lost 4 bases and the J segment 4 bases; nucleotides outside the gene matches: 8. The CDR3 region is CAISVPAGGGSDTQYF. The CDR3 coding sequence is TGTGCCATCAGTGTCCCAGCGGGAGGGGGTTCAGATACGCAGTATTTT.

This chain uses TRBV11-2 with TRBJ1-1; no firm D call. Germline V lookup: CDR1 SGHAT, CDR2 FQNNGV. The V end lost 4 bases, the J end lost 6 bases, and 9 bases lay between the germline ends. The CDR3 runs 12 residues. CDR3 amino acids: CASSYHRAEAFF. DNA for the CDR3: TGTGCCAGCAGCTACCATAGGGCTGAAGCTTTCTTT.

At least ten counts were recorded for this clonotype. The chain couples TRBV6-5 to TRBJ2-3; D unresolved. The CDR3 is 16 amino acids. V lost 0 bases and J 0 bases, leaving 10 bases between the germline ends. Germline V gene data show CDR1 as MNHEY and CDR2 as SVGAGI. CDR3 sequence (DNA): TGTGCCAGCAGTTACTCGTCGGCGGCTAGCACAGATACGCAGTATTTT. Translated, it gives CASSYSSAASTDTQYF.